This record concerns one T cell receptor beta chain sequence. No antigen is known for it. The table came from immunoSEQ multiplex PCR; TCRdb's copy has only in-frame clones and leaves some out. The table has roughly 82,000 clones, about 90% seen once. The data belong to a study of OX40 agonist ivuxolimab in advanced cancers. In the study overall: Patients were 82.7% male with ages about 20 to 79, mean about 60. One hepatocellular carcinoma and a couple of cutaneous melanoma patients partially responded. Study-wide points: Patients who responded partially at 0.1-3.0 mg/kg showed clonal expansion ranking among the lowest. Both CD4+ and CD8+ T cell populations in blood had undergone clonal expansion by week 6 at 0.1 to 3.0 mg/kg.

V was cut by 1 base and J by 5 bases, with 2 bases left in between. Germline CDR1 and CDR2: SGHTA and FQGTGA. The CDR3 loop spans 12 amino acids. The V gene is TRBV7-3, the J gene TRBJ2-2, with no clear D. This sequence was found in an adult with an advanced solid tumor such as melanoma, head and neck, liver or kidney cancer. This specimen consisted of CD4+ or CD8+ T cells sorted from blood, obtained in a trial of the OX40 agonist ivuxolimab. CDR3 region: CASSLRTGELFF. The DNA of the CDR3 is TGTGCCAGCAGCTTAAGAACCGGGGAGCTGTTTTTT.